This TCR beta chain derives from a study of cytomegalovirus exposure and HLA in healthy donors. Study-level results: Reports described diagnosis of cytomegalovirus status by the classifier as highly specific and sensitive. Researchers catalogued roughly 170 TCR beta chains as cytomegalovirus-associated.

Sequencing used immunoSEQ multiplex PCR; TCRdb keeps in-frame clones, though not all of them. The repertoire holds approximately 260,000 clones, with 65% to 90% as singletons. As regards this clone: Its antigen is as yet unknown.

The CDR3 spans 13 residues. V was shortened by 8 bases and J by 5 bases, with 14 bases between the two germline ends. The germline V gene has CDR1 SGHNT and CDR2 YENEEA. Donors came from a validation cohort of over a hundred subjects, distinct from the first 666-subject cohort. The rearrangement uses TRBV11-3 and TRBJ2-3, with TRBD1 as a possible D gene (6 bases). The sample taken for sequencing was PBMCs. The TCR originated in a woman in her late teens or twenties in good health and CMV-seronegative. The CDR3 reads CASGLRGGDTQYF. DNA of the CDR3: TGTGCCAGCGGACTCAGGGGCGGAGATACGCAGTATTTT.